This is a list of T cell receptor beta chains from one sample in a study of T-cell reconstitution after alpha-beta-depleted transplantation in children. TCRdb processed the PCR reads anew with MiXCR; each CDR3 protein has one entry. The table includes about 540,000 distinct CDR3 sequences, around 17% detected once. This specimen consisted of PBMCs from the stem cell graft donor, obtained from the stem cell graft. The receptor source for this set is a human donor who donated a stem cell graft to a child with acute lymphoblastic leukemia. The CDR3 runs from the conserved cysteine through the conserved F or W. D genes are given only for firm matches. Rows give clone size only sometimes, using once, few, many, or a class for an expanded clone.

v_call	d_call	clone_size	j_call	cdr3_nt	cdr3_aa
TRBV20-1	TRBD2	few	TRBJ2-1	TGCAGTGCTAGGGTAGCGGGAGGGCCCGGCAATGAGCAGTTCTTC	CSARVAGGPGNEQFF
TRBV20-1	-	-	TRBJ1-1	TGCAGTGCCGATAAACCGAACACTGAAGCTTTCTTT	CSADKPNTEAFF
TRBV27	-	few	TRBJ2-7	TGTGCCAGCAGTTTGCTAGGGGCCGGAAAATACGAGCAGTACTTC	CASSLLGAGKYEQYF
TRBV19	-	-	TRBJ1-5	TGTGCCAGTAGTATAGAGCTGGTCCCTGCCCTGGGAGGGAATCAGCCCCAGCATTTT	CASSIELVPALGGNQPQHF
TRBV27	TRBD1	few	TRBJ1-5	TGTGCCAGCAGACCGACAGGGTCATTGGAGCCCCAGCATTTT	CASRPTGSLEPQHF
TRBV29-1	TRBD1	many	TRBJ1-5	TGCAGCGTTGCAGGGGGCCACAATCAGCCCCAGCATTTT	CSVAGGHNQPQHF
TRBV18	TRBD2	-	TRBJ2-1	TGTGCCAGCTCACCAAGTGGGCCTAGCGGGGGCTACAATGAGCAGTTCTTC	CASSPSGPSGGYNEQFF
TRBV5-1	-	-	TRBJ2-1	TGCGCCAGCAGCCTGTCCTCTAGGTCCGTGAGCTCCTACAATGAGCAGTTCTTC	CASSLSSRSVSSYNEQFF
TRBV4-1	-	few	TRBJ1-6	TGCGCCAGCAGCCACCATGACAGTCTTGGTTCACCCCTCCACTTT	CASSHHDSLGSPLHF
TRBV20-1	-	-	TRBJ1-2	TGCAGTGCTAGAGTAGCCTGGAGGGGGAATGGCTACACCTTC	CSARVAWRGNGYTF
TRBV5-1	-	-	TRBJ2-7	TGCGCCAGCAGCTTTGTGGCGGACGAGCAGTACTTC	CASSFVADEQYF
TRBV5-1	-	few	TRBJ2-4	TGCGCCAGCAGCTTGATACAGGGAGGGAACATTCAGTACTTC	CASSLIQGGNIQYF
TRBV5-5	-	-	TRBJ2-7	TGTGCCAGCAGCTTGATGCTCAGAACCTCCTACGAGCAGTACTTC	CASSLMLRTSYEQYF
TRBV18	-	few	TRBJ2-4	TGTGCCAGCTCACTGGCAGACGTGGGAAACATTCAGTACTTC	CASSLADVGNIQYF
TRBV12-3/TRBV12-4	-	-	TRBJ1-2	TGTGCCACCTCAAGCCGTGGCTACACCTTC	CATSSRGYTF
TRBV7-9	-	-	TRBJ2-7	TGTGCCAGCAGCCACCGACTCTCCTACGAGCAGTACTTC	CASSHRLSYEQYF
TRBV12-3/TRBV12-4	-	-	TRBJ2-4	TGTGCCAGCAAGGGGAACGAAAACATTCAGTACTTC	CASKGNENIQYF
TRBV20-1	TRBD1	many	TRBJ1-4	TGCAGTGCTAGTTTGTCAGGGGGCAGGGCTAATGAAAAACTGTTTTTT	CSASLSGGRANEKLFF
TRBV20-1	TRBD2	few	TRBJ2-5	TGCAGTGCTACGACTAGCGGGAGGAGGGCAGAGACCCAGTACTTC	CSATTSGRRAETQYF
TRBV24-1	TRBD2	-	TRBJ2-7	TGTGCCACCAGTGATCTAGCGGGAGTCGAGCAGTACTTC	CATSDLAGVEQYF
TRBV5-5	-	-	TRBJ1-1	TGTGCCAGCAGGTGGGGGCTTAACACTGAAGCTTTCTTT	CASRWGLNTEAFF
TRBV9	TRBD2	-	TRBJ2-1	TGTGCCAGCAGCGTATACGGGAGGGCCGATGAGCAGTTCTTC	CASSVYGRADEQFF
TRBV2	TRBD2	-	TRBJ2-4	TGTGCCAGCAGGATTAGCGGGGAAAACATTCAGTACTTC	CASRISGENIQYF
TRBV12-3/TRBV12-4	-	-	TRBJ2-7	TGTGCCAGCAGTTCAAAGGGGGAGCAGTACTTC	CASSSKGEQYF
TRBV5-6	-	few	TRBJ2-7	TGTGCCAGCAGCTTCGCCACAGGGACCTACGAGCAGTACTTC	CASSFATGTYEQYF
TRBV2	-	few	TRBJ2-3	TGTGCCAGCAGTGACGGGTCGGGAGGCACAGATACGCAGTATTTT	CASSDGSGGTDTQYF
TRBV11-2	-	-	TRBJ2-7	TGTGCCAGCAGCCACTCAGGGATGGGCTACGAGCAGTACTTC	CASSHSGMGYEQYF
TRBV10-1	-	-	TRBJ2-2	TGCGCCAGCAGTGAAGGGGGTCCCTTGATCGGCGGGGAGCTGTTTTTT	CASSEGGPLIGGELFF
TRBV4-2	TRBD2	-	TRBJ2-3	TGTGCCAGCAGCCAAGACCCGCCTAGCGGAAGCACAGATACGCAGTATTTT	CASSQDPPSGSTDTQYF
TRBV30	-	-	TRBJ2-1	TGTGCCTGGAGTGTAAGTCTGCAAAACTACAATGAGCAGTTCTTC	CAWSVSLQNYNEQFF
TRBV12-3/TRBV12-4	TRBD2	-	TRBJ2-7	TGTGCCAGCAGCCCGGGAGGAGGCGGGTTCTACGAGCAGTACTTC	CASSPGGGGFYEQYF
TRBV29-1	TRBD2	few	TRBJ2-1	TGCAGCGCCGGCCCGGGGGGGGTTTACAATGAGCAGTTCTTC	CSAGPGGVYNEQFF
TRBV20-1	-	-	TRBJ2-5	TGCAGTGCTAGGGGACTTGATGGAGAGACCCAGTACTTC	CSARGLDGETQYF
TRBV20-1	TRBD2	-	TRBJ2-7	TGCAGTGCTAGGGCCGCCGGGGGACTAGCCTACGAGCAGTACTTC	CSARAAGGLAYEQYF
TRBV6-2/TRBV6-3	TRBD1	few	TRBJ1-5	TGTGCCAGCAGTTACTTCCCCGCAGGGGGTCAGCCCCAGCATTTT	CASSYFPAGGQPQHF
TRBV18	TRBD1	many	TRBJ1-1	TGTGCCAGCTCAGCAGGACAGGGCTACACTGAAGCTTTCTTT	CASSAGQGYTEAFF
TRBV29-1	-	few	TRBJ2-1	TGCAGCGTTGAGGCCAGTACCCTCTTC	CSVEASTLF
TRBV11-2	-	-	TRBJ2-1	TGTGCCAGCAGCTCCCTGGAGGGCTACAATGAGCAGTTCTTC	CASSSLEGYNEQFF
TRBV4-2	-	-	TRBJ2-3	TGTGCCAGCAGCCAAGATCTTGGAACCGGGAGCACAGATACGCAGTATTTT	CASSQDLGTGSTDTQYF
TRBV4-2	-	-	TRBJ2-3	TGTGCCACCGCACGCGGGACTAGCACAGATACGCAGTATTTT	CATARGTSTDTQYF
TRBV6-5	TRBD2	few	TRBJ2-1	TGTGCCAGCAGTACCGGGACTAGCCAGTTCTTC	CASSTGTSQFF